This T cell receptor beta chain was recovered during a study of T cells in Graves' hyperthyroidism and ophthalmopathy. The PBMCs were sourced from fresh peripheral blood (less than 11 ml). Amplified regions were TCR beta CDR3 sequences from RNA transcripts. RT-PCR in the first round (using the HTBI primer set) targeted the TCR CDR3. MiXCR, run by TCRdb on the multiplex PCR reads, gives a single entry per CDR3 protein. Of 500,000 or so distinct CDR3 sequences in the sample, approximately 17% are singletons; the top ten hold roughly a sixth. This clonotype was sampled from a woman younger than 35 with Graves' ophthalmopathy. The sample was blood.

CDR3 sequence: CASSRGTAPEEEQYF. The DNA for the CDR3 is TGTGCCAGCAGCAGAGGGACCGCGCCCGAAGAGGAGCAGTACTTC. This sequence joins TRBV9 and TRBJ2-7; D tentatively fits TRBD1 or TRBD2 (5 bases each). Germline CDR1 and CDR2: SGDLS and YYNGEE. The CDR3 contains 15 residues. The germline V and J ends were trimmed by 4 bases and 7 bases, with 21 bases remaining between them.